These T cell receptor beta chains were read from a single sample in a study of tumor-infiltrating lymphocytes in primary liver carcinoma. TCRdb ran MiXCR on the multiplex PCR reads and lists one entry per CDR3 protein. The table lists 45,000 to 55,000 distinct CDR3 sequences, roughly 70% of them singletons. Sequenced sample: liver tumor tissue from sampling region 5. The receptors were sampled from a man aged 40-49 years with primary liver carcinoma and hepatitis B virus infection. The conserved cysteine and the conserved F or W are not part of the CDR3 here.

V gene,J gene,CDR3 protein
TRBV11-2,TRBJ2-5,ASSLRPGPAAYLEIQC
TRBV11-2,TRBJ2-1,ASSNWQGRNEQF
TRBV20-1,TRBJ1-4,SARDAAMSNEKLF
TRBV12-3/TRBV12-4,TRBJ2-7,VSSLHGEDNEQY
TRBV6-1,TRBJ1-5,PAVKGGGDSNQPQH
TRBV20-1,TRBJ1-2,SASTGRSGYT
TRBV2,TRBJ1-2,ASRGTEMLYGYT
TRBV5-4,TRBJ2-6,ASSLVNPGANVLT
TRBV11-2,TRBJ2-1,ANSSHRGSCNELF
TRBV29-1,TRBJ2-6,SAMTGWANVLT
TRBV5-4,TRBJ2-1,ASSSEAGTSSYNEQF
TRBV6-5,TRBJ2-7,ANSYASEGTGEQY
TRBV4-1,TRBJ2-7,ASSAISGTGSWEQY
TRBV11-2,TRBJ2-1,TSSTGTGSYNEQF
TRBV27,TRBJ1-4,ASSFLGQDEKLF
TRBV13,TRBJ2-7,ASTLRGEQY
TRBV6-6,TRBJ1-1,ASRSRVVAPTEAF
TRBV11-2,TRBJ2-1,ASNFSGPLDNEQF
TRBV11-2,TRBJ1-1,ASSPLPDTMKTEAS
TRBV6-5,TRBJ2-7,ATRRDRGHEQY
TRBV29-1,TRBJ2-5,SGKAGEEIQY
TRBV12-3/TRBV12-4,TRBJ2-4,ASSMSAGDVNIQH
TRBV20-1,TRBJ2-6,SARLTGTPTGANVLT
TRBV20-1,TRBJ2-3,SARDRVRGSTDTQY
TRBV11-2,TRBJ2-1,TSSLGVREQF
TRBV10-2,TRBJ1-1,ASSEQGNTDAF
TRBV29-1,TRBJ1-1,NVRRGLDSTEAF
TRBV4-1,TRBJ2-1,ASSQYLSMDRGNEQF
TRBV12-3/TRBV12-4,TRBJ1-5,ASSFGTGGNQPQH